Detailed here is one TCR beta chain. The sample is drawn from a study of blood T cell repertoires in COVID-19. For the study at large: The cDNA or gDNA used as material had been derived from T cells, B-cell-depleted T cells, or PBMCs.

Germline V gene sequence: CDR1 SGHNT, CDR2 YYREEE (reference sequence). The CDR3 consists of 14 residues. The V gene lost 2 bases and the J gene lost 0 bases, with 9 bases spanning the gap. Per the study methods: Counts of nucleated cells, estimated from reference gene primer amplification, were obtained. Libraries were prepared by immunoSEQ multiplex PCR; TCRdb keeps only in-frame clonotypes and omits some of them. That table is the source of V, J and clone size, and D and trimming were worked out from the DNA. The sample holds about 49,000 clones, about 77% seen once. The chain recombines TRBV5-4 with TRBJ2-7, with a tentative D call TRBD1 (6 bases). The specimen sequenced was peripheral blood. This clonotype originated in a man in his 70s with active or convalescent COVID-19. CDR3 sequence: CASSFGGYSYEQYF. CDR3 coding DNA: TGTGCCAGCAGCTTTGGGGGCTACTCCTACGAGCAGTACTTC. Together with reference TRBV5-4 and TRBJ2-7, the CDR3 gives the full variable domain: ETGVTQSPTHLIKTRGQQVTLRCSSQSGHNTVSWYQQALGQGPQFIFQYYREEENGRGNFPPRFSGLQFPNYSSELNVNALELDDSALYLCASSFGGYSYEQYFGPGTRLTVT.